Listed below are T cell receptor beta chains from one sample, sequenced in a study of blood T cell repertoires in COVID-19. Generated by immunoSEQ multiplex PCR, the TCRdb table keeps only in-frame clones and is missing some. The sample lists around 300,000 clones, 90% seen once, with 4% to 5.5% in the top ten. What was sequenced was PBMCs or T cells enriched from blood (not recorded which). The receptors were gathered from a woman younger than 30 with acute COVID-19. The conserved cysteine and the conserved F or W are not part of the CDR3 here. Fields, in order: J gene, D gene, V gene, CDR3 protein. A D gene is named only where the DNA matches it firmly.

J: TRBJ1-4; D: -; V: TRBV10-3; CDR3: AISEWQGSEKLF
J: TRBJ2-4; D: TRBD2; V: TRBV19; CDR3: ASKLAGGNIQY
J: TRBJ1-1; D: -; V: TRBV10-2; CDR3: ASRWGRENTEAF
J: TRBJ2-3; D: TRBD2; V: TRBV9; CDR3: ASSPPELAGATDTQY
J: TRBJ2-5; D: TRBD1; V: TRBV29-1; CDR3: SVRDTLRGPWKTQY
J: TRBJ1-5; D: -; V: TRBV28; CDR3: AIAGGAGNQPQH
J: TRBJ2-5; D: -; V: TRBV6-6; CDR3: ASSYSPGEETQY
J: TRBJ1-6; D: -; V: TRBV11-2; CDR3: ASSMETDSPLH
J: TRBJ1-2; D: -; V: TRBV12-3/TRBV12-4; CDR3: ASRHPEGMGYT
J: TRBJ2-7; D: TRBD2; V: TRBV2; CDR3: ASSVVGLLYEQY
J: TRBJ2-1; D: TRBD2; V: TRBV10-1; CDR3: ASKGLAGGDNEQF
J: TRBJ1-2; D: TRBD1; V: TRBV27; CDR3: GRSGPLVGQGVGYT
J: TRBJ1-2; D: -; V: TRBV28; CDR3: ASSLGAGQGGYT
J: TRBJ2-1; D: -; V: TRBV4-2; CDR3: ASSPGPYNEQF
J: TRBJ2-1; D: TRBD2; V: TRBV7-3; CDR3: ASSLMAAGIFNEQF
J: TRBJ2-1; D: -; V: TRBV7-6; CDR3: ASSLVAETYNEQF
J: TRBJ1-1; D: TRBD1; V: TRBV7-8; CDR3: ASSRAGGQGTF
J: TRBJ1-4; D: TRBD1; V: TRBV28; CDR3: ASSLPLDLDRVRIREKLF
J: TRBJ1-2; D: -; V: TRBV12-3/TRBV12-4; CDR3: ASSLGGSYGYT
J: TRBJ1-2; D: -; V: TRBV28; CDR3: ASSSLGGVGHYGYT
J: TRBJ2-1; D: -; V: TRBV30; CDR3: AWTAEQF
J: TRBJ2-6; D: -; V: TRBV9; CDR3: ASSPAGGANVLT
J: TRBJ2-5; D: TRBD1; V: TRBV4-2; CDR3: ASSQTNRGQETQY
J: TRBJ2-7; D: -; V: TRBV5-1; CDR3: ASSIGAGLFSEQY
J: TRBJ2-2; D: -; V: TRBV19; CDR3: ASSIETGNTGELF
J: TRBJ2-1; D: TRBD2; V: TRBV6-1; CDR3: ASSGGGLAGLLNEQF
J: TRBJ2-7; D: -; V: TRBV19; CDR3: ASSIVGGDYEQY
J: TRBJ2-7; D: TRBD1; V: TRBV27; CDR3: ASSMDRDNYEQY
J: TRBJ1-1; D: -; V: TRBV7-9; CDR3: ASSPLGDYTLV
J: TRBJ1-5; D: -; V: TRBV11-3; CDR3: ASSGGQTGSNQPQH
J: TRBJ2-1; D: -; V: TRBV6-5; CDR3: ASSPTGNNEQF
J: TRBJ1-5; D: -; V: TRBV6-5; CDR3: ASSYEEFQPQH
J: TRBJ2-7; D: -; V: TRBV27; CDR3: ASSFGRDYEQY
J: TRBJ1-2; D: TRBD1; V: TRBV28; CDR3: ASSLRGRRGYT
J: TRBJ2-7; D: -; V: TRBV14; CDR3: ASSQDRFSYEQY
J: TRBJ1-5; D: -; V: TRBV19; CDR3: ASSPRQVADSNQPQH
J: TRBJ1-5; D: TRBD1; V: TRBV19; CDR3: ATGIDRGYNQPQH
J: TRBJ2-2; D: TRBD1; V: TRBV28; CDR3: ASSGQGTGELF
J: TRBJ1-2; D: -; V: TRBV12-3/TRBV12-4; CDR3: ASSLSRIYGYT
J: TRBJ1-1; D: -; V: TRBV12-3/TRBV12-4; CDR3: ASSSRLNTEAF